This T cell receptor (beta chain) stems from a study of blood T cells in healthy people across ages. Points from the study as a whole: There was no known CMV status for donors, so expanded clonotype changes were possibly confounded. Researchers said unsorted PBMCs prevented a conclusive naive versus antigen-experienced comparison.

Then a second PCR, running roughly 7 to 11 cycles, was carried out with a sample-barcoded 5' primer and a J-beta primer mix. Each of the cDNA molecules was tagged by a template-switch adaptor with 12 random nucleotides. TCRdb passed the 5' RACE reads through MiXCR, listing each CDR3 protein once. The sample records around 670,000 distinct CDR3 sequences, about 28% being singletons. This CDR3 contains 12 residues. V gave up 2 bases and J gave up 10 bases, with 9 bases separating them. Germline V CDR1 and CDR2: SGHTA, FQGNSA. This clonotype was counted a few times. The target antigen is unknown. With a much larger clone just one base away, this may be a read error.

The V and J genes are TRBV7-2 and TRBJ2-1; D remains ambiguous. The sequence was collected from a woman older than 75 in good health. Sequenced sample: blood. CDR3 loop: CASSLSQYEQFF. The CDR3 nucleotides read TGTGCCAGCAGCTTATCTCAGTACGAGCAGTTCTTC. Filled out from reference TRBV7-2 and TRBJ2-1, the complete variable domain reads GAGVSQSPSNKVTEKGKDVELRCDPISGHTALYWYRQSLGQGLEFLIYFQGNSAPDKSGLPSDRFSAERTGGSVSTLTIQRTQQEDSAVYLCASSLSQYEQFFGPGTRLTVL.